This T cell receptor (beta chain) was captured in a study of resident and recirculating memory T cells in vitiligo (dated by TCRdb to about 2018). Broadly, across the study: The study took epidermis from shave biopsies of two lesional and two nonlesional sites, plus PBMCs, from each of a few stable vitiligo patients for TCR beta sequencing. Samples were homogenized without cell sorting just before genomic DNA extraction with the Qiagen DNeasy Blood & Tissue Kit. The goal of the human TCR beta sequencing was to check whether lesional vitiligo skin contained specific clones that differed from the clones found in nonlesional skin and blood.

In this sample, this clone turned up once. What antigen it recognizes has not been identified. Qualities for individual bases were not recorded, and no much larger clone is one base off. The V and J ends are trimmed by 5 bases and 0 bases, leaving 9 bases between them. The CDR3 measures 14 amino acids from cysteine to phenylalanine. Only the CDR3 part of the read is kept: 42 bases, read in frame from the first base. CDR1 MGHDK and CDR2 SYGVNS were looked up in the germline V gene. Broader findings and caveats from the paper: No single dominant TCR clone was found, and clonality differed from one vitiligo lesion to another. TCR sequences were not shared across biopsy sites or across patients, which suggests that different T cell clones infiltrate different lesions, a pattern described as private specificity. Future mechanistic studies are needed so that the relative contributions of the lesion-infiltrating T cell clones and of human Trm versus Tcm pools can be evaluated. By overlap and correlation analysis, no significant repertoire overlap was shown between biopsies, even within a single patient, except for each lesion compared with itself.

Vitiligo counted as stable when lesions had not changed during the previous 6 months. To count as stable, patients also needed to show no confetti depigmentation, which is a clinical sign of active vitiligo. Anyone who had been treated within the previous three months was excluded from the study. Ficoll density gradient centrifugation was used to isolate PBMCs from heparinized blood, after which the PBMCs were flash-frozen. TCR beta chains were amplified from genomic DNA with the immunoSEQ hsTCRB kit. Sequencing of TCR beta libraries was performed on an Illumina MiSeq instrument by the immunoSEQ service. In the source study's methods: Analysis of the repertoire data was performed with the immunoSEQ Analyzer. Here the immuneACCESS table is served through TCRdb, limited to in-frame sequences with V and J called. Missing clones are a known gap in these copies; in checked studies unresolved V genes cover under half, and the rest lacks a known reason. V and J calls and clone size come straight from that table; D and trimming were deduced from the DNA. This sample is represented by 70,000 to 85,000 clones; roughly nine tenths of them were singletons. The top ten hold 4% to 5.5% of the sample.

The source material was blood. Rearrangement joined TRBV25-1 to TRBJ2-3, with TRBD2 as a weak D call on 5 bases. This clonotype was sampled from a male donor with vitiligo. At the DNA level, the sequence is TGTGCCAGCAGTATAGGGAGAAGCACAGATACGCAGTATTTT. The resulting protein is CASSIGRSTDTQYF.